Each of the 23 T cell receptor beta chains below was sequenced from the same sample in a study of response to subunit inactivated influenza vaccine. TCRdb reprocessed the RT-PCR reads with MiXCR, giving one entry per CDR3 protein. The table records roughly 790,000 distinct CDR3 sequences, approximately 22% of them present only once. The specimen was PBMCs from blood, collected less than 6 days after vaccination. These receptors all stem from a man between 50 and 59 years old who received an inactivated influenza vaccine.

The J gene is TRBJ2-1, the V gene TRBV24-1; 8 positions match TRBD2. Germline CDR1 KGHDR, CDR2 SFDVKD. J lost 8 bases, V lost 1 base, and 6 bases had no gene match. The CDR3 extends over 15 amino acids. The chain's CDR3 is CATSDFGRGVYEQFF. DNA for the CDR3: TGTGCCACCAGTGATTTCGGGCGGGGGGTTTATGAGCAGTTCTTC.

This clonotype showed up many times. J is TRBJ1-2 and V is TRBV29-1, with a possible D match to TRBD1 (5 bases). Trimming pared 3 bases from V and 4 bases from J, leaving 6 bases between. The CDR3 spans 11 residues. CDR1 is SQVTM and CDR2 is ANQGSEA in the germline V gene. CDR3 in amino acids: CSVDQGYGYTF. CDR3 DNA sequence: TGCAGCGTTGACCAGGGCTATGGCTACACCTTC.

This clonotype was counted a few times. The V and J genes are TRBV20-1 and TRBJ2-1; 8 nucleotides align to TRBD2. Germline V gene sequence: CDR1 DFQATT, CDR2 SNEGSKA (reference sequence). With 3 bases clipped from V and 5 bases from J, the junction kept 9 bases outside the gene matches. This CDR3 contains 15 residues. CDR3 region: CSARAGGLANNEQFF. CDR3 nucleotides: TGCAGTGCTAGGGCCGGAGGACTAGCTAACAATGAGCAGTTCTTC.

DNA of the CDR3: TGTGCCAGTAGTACTTGGACAGGGGGGAATCAGCCCCAGCATTTT. Its translation is CASSTWTGGNQPQHF. This chain links TRBV19 with TRBJ1-5; 10 bases are shared with TRBD1. The trim removed 4 bases at V and 4 bases at J, leaving 4 bases unmatched. The CDR3 is 15 residues long. The germline V gene has CDR1 LNHDA and CDR2 SQIVND (reference sequence). The full variable domain, in which reference TRBV19 and TRBJ1-5 provide the parts outside the CDR3, is DGGITQSPKYLFRKEGQNVTLSCEQNLNHDAMYWYRQDPGQGLRLIYYSQIVNDFQKGDIAEGYSVSREKKESFPLTVTSAQKNPTAFYLCASSTWTGGNQPQHFGDGTRLSIL.

The genes are TRBV12-3 or TRBV12-4 and TRBJ2-3; D remains unclear. V gave up 5 bases and J gave up 1 base, with 10 bases separating them. The CDR3 length is 14 residues. This CDR3 is CASSRPSGTDTQYF. CDR3 DNA: TGTGCCAGCAGTCGACCCTCTGGCACAGATACGCAGTATTTT.

The V call is TRBV7-9, the J call TRBJ2-2; D might be TRBD1 (6 bases). This CDR3 has 14 residues. Per germline, CDR1 SEHNR and CDR2 FQNEAQ (reference sequence). With 7 bases removed from V and 7 bases from J, the gap between germline ends came to 16 bases. CDR3 sequence (DNA): TGTGCCAGCACACAAGTACAGGGATACGGGGAGCTGTTTTTT. It yields the protein CASTQVQGYGELFF. Together with reference TRBV7-9 and TRBJ2-2, the CDR3 gives the full variable domain: DTGVSQNPRHKITKRGQNVTFRCDPISEHNRLYWYRQTLGQGPEFLTYFQNEAQLEKSRLLSDRFSAERPKGSFSTLEIQRTEQGDSAMYLCASTQVQGYGELFFGEGSRLTVL.

The rearrangement joins TRBV2 to TRBJ2-5; no clear D. Germline loops: CDR1 SNHLY, CDR2 FYNNEI. Trimming removed 4 bases from V and 1 base from J, with 4 bases in between. The CDR3 length is 12 residues. CDR3 loop: CASSVTQETQYF. CDR3 in DNA: TGTGCCAGCAGTGTGACCCAAGAGACCCAGTACTTC.

The rearrangement links TRBV4-1 to TRBJ2-1, with D hard to call. Germline CDR1 MGHRA, CDR2 YSYEKL. The V and J ends lost 0 bases and 9 bases respectively, with 9 bases between them. The CDR3 consists of 13 residues. In nucleotides, the CDR3 is TGCGCCAGCAGCCAAGAGGAGCCTTCTGAGCAGTTCTTC. Amino acid sequence: CASSQEEPSEQFF.

On this clonotype: A much larger clone lies one base from this, so it may be a read error. The chain combines TRBV7-2 with TRBJ2-3; 10 nucleotides agree with TRBD2. Germline CDR1 is SGHTA and CDR2 is FQGNSA. The CDR3 is 15 amino acids. As DNA, the CDR3 is TGTGACAGCAGCTTAGCTCTAGCGGGAGCAGATACGCAGTATTTT. Its translation is CDSSLALAGADTQYF. Using reference TRBV7-2 and TRBJ2-3 for the parts outside the CDR3, the full variable domain is GAGVSQSPSNKVTEKGKDVELRCDPISGHTALYWYRQSLGQGLEFLIYFQGNSAPDKSGLPSDRFSAERTGGSVSTLTIQRTQQEDSAVYLCDSSLALAGADTQYFGPGTRLTVL.

This clonotype appeared many times. V is TRBV24-1 and J is TRBJ2-7; D not certain. The CDR3 extends over 13 amino acids. The V gene lost 3 bases and the J gene lost 5 bases, with 10 bases spanning the gap. The germline V gene has CDR1 KGHDR and CDR2 SFDVKD. CDR3 in amino acids: CATSDPSVNEQYF. The CDR3 coding sequence is TGTGCCACCAGTGATCCCTCGGTTAACGAGCAGTACTTC.

This clonotype was observed a few times. This sequence joins TRBV6-2 or TRBV6-3 and TRBJ1-6; D not certain. Germline V gene lookup returns CDR1 MNHEY and CDR2 SVGEGT. This CDR3 is 15 amino acids long. The V and J ends lost 5 bases and 0 bases respectively, with 8 bases between them. CDR3 protein: CASSGRSSYNSPLHF. Written as DNA, the CDR3 is TGTGCCAGCAGTGGAAGAAGCTCCTATAATTCACCCCTCCACTTT.

The table lists this clonotype with a few counts. This sequence joins TRBV15 and TRBJ2-5, with TRBD1 identical over 8 bases. With 3 bases clipped from V and 5 bases from J, the junction kept 14 bases outside the gene matches. The germline gives CDR1 LNHNV, CDR2 YYDKDF (reference sequence). The CDR3 spans 17 residues. The CDR3 bases are TGTGCCACCAGCAGGGGCCCTGGCAGGGGGCGGACGGAGACCCAGTACTTC. Its protein is CATSRGPGRGRTETQYF.

The J gene is TRBJ2-1, the V gene TRBV20-1; 12 bases map to TRBD1. V shed 3 bases, J shed 7 bases, and the junction held 4 bases outside the gene matches. Germline loops: CDR1 DFQATT, CDR2 SNEGSKA (reference sequence). The CDR3 extends over 14 amino acids. CDR3 region: CSASSGQGANEQFF. The CDR3 DNA sequence: TGCAGTGCTAGTTCGGGACAGGGGGCTAATGAGCAGTTCTTC.

The chain combines TRBV29-1 with TRBJ1-2; weak D call: TRBD1 (5 bases). Looked up from germline, CDR1 is SQVTM and CDR2 is ANQGSEA. The CDR3 contains 12 residues. V was shortened by 4 bases and J by 3 bases, with 9 bases between the two germline ends. CDR3 amino acids: CSVGARDYGYTF. The CDR3 DNA is TGCAGCGTTGGGGCCAGGGACTATGGCTACACCTTC.

This chain links TRBV25-1 with TRBJ2-5, with 16 nucleotides matching TRBD2. In germline, CDR1 is MGHDK, CDR2 SYGVNS. The trim removed 6 bases at V and 5 bases at J, leaving 18 bases unmatched. CDR3 length: 20 amino acids. CDR3 in amino acids: CASSQSPGLAGGPLRETQYF. CDR3 DNA sequence: TGTGCCAGCAGCCAATCCCCGGGACTAGCGGGAGGGCCTTTGAGGGAGACCCAGTACTTC.

This clonotype showed up just a few times. The chain uses TRBV6-1 and TRBJ2-1; D remains ambiguous. Germline CDR1 MNHNS, CDR2 SASEGT. This CDR3 spans 15 amino acids. V was cut by 7 bases and J by 3 bases, with 16 bases left in between. CDR3 nucleotides: TGTGCCAGCACCCTTTCCCGAATAGACTACAATGAGCAGTTCTTC. Translating it yields CASTLSRIDYNEQFF.

This chain connects TRBV7-2 to TRBJ2-7; TRBD2 aligns across 8 bases. The length of the CDR3 is 15 residues. The V gene end was trimmed by 1 base and the J gene end by 7 bases; junction bases not matched to a gene: 9. CDR1 SGHTA and CDR2 FQGNSA come from the germline V gene. In DNA, the CDR3 is TGTGCCAGCAGCTTAGTATCCGGGGGGGCACGGGAGCAGTACTTC. The encoded protein is CASSLVSGGAREQYF.

This clonotype was observed a handful of times. The genes are TRBV20-1 and TRBJ2-7; 11 nucleotides match TRBD2. CDR1 is DFQATT, CDR2 SNEGSKA, per germline (reference sequence). After removal of 3 bases from V and 6 bases from J, the junction contained 7 bases not matched to a gene. The CDR3 is 14 residues long. The CDR3 reads CSARLSGGASEQYF. CDR3 nucleotide sequence: TGCAGTGCTAGGCTTAGCGGGGGGGCATCCGAGCAGTACTTC.

The sample holds a few counts of this clonotype. The rearrangement joins TRBV7-2 to TRBJ2-5; a possible D gene is TRBD2 (5 bases). This CDR3 comprises 14 residues. Trimming stripped 2 bases from V and 2 bases from J, with 9 bases between. Germline CDR1 SGHTA, CDR2 FQGNSA. The CDR3 DNA reads as TGTGCCAGCAGCTTATGGCAGCGGCAAGAGACCCAGTACTTC. It specifies CASSLWQRQETQYF.

The chain joins TRBV10-3 to TRBJ1-4; possible D gene TRBD1, 5 bases. Germline V gene data show CDR1 as ENHRY and CDR2 as SYGVKD. Trimming stripped 0 bases from V and 10 bases from J, with 33 bases between. The CDR3 consists of 21 residues. CDR3 loop: CAISESYLIGTERTGAGKLFF. CDR3 nucleotide sequence: TGTGCCATCAGTGAGTCGTATTTAATCGGGACGGAGAGGACTGGAGCGGGAAAACTGTTTTTT.

The chain is built from TRBV7-2 and TRBJ1-2; no reliable D call. The CDR3 runs to 15 residues. Trimming stripped 1 base from V and 4 bases from J, with 13 bases between. CDR1 and CDR2 from the germline V gene are SGHTA and FQGNSA. CDR3 sequence reads: CASSLGVSLSYGYTF. The CDR3 DNA reads TGTGCCAGCAGCTTAGGAGTCAGCCTTAGCTATGGCTACACCTTC.

V gene TRBV5-1 combines with J gene TRBJ2-6; maybe TRBD2 (6 bases). This CDR3 spans 16 amino acids. CDR1 is SGHRS and CDR2 is YFSETQ in the germline V gene. V shed 2 bases and J shed 2 bases, with 11 bases lying between them. The CDR3 DNA reads as TGCGCCAGCAGCTTCGGAGGGGCGGCTGGGGCCAACGTCCTGACTTTC. This encodes CASSFGGAAGANVLTF.

The chain couples TRBV15 to TRBJ2-3; 8 nucleotides line up with TRBD2. Germline lookup yields CDR1 LNHNV and CDR2 YYDKDF (reference sequence). The CDR3 has 20 amino acids. V lost 0 bases, J lost 5 bases, and 19 bases stayed unmatched. The CDR3 sequence is CATSRDWGRTKREWIDTQYF. The CDR3 DNA reads as TGTGCCACCAGCAGAGATTGGGGTAGGACTAAGCGGGAGTGGATAGATACGCAGTATTTT. Together with reference TRBV15 and TRBJ2-3, the CDR3 gives the full variable domain: DAMVIQNPRYQVTQFGKPVTLSCSQTLNHNVMYWYQQKSSQAPKLLFHYYDKDFNNEADTPDNFQSRRPNTSFCFLDIRSPGLGDTAMYLCATSRDWGRTKREWIDTQYFGPGTRLTVL.